A selection of T cell receptor beta chains follows, all from one sample in a study of control samples from healthy donors and cancer patients. The method was immunoSEQ multiplex PCR; TCRdb's version includes in-frame clones alone and lacks a portion of them. The sample contains roughly 100,000 clones, roughly 91% of which appear only once. The sequencing input was PBMCs. The receptors here all came from a man in his sixties with lung cancer. The CDR3 runs from the conserved cysteine through the conserved F or W.

v_gene	j_gene	CDR3aa
TRBV6-5	TRBJ1-6	CASSYDPGVNSPLHF
TRBV11-2	TRBJ2-7	CASSLSYSSHEQYF
TRBV5-6	TRBJ1-2	CASSLVAEANYGYTF
TRBV7-3	TRBJ1-2	CASSPGQGSGYTF
TRBV7-3	TRBJ1-1	CASSLNTANTEAFF
TRBV5-1	TRBJ1-2	CASSPKEGVGYTF
TRBV5-1	TRBJ1-1	CASRPNGQNTEAFF
TRBV9	TRBJ2-3	CASSPAGLAGTDTQYF
TRBV27	TRBJ2-1	CASSSSTGGAAKQFF
TRBV5-6	TRBJ2-3	CASSLADTQYF
TRBV4-2	TRBJ2-2	CASSQQTSGGELFF
TRBV5-4	TRBJ1-1	CASSLDRDRAFF